These 27 T cell receptor beta chains originate from one sample sequenced in a study of siplizumab effects on memory and regulatory T cells. Produced via immunoSEQ multiplex PCR; TCRdb's table is partial and in-frame only. The sample lists about 100,000 clones; about 94% were seen once. Sequencing was carried out using non-Treg CD4+ T cells sorted from blood. The receptor source for this set is a human donor in good health.

V usage is TRBV5-5 and J usage is TRBJ1-5; no clear D gene. CDR1 SGHKS and CDR2 YYEKEE come from the germline V gene (reference sequence). This CDR3 is built from 14 residues. Trimming left V 0 bases short and J 7 bases short, with 11 bases between. CDR3 amino acids: CASSLGVVGQPQHF. The CDR3 nucleotides are TGTGCCAGCAGCTTGGGAGTGGTAGGGCAGCCCCAGCATTTT.

V is TRBV5-4 and J is TRBJ2-5; 8 nucleotides match TRBD1. CDR3 length: 17 amino acids. The J segment lost 5 bases and the V segment lost 0 bases, leaving 12 bases of the junction unmatched. Germline lookup yields CDR1 SGHNT and CDR2 YYREEE (reference sequence). CDR3 protein: CASSLGSMRQGMETQYF. CDR3 in DNA: TGTGCCAGCAGCTTGGGTTCCATGAGACAGGGGATGGAGACCCAGTACTTC.

This chain joins TRBV5-1 and TRBJ1-1; weak D call: TRBD1 (5 bases). CDR1 and CDR2 from the germline V gene are SGHRS and YFSETQ. The CDR3 has 13 amino acids. Trimming stripped 2 bases from V and 8 bases from J, with 13 bases between. CDR3 nucleotides: TGCGCCAGCAGCTTATCCGGGGCAAACGAAGCTTTCTTT. Protein product: CASSLSGANEAFF.

Note on this clone: This specimen includes other DNA sequences encoding the same CDR3. The chain has TRBV7-3 and TRBJ2-3; D possibly uses TRBD1 or TRBD2 (5 bases each). From germline, CDR1 is SGHTA and CDR2 FQGTGA. V lost 1 base, J lost 1 base, and 6 bases lay in between. This CDR3 spans 14 amino acids. The CDR3, as DNA: TGTGCCAGCAGCTTAATGGGGGGCACAGATACGCAGTATTTT. It yields the protein CASSLMGGTDTQYF.

This clone has just one count. The same CDR3 is also encoded by other DNA sequences in this sample. The chain uses TRBV5-1 and TRBJ2-2, with 11 bases aligning to TRBD2. This CDR3 contains 16 residues. Trimming cost V 4 bases and J 2 bases; bases outside gene matches: 4. The germline V gene encodes CDR1 SGHRS and CDR2 YFSETQ. CDR3 DNA sequence: TGCGCCAGCAGCCCTGGGACTAGCGGAAACACCGGGGAGCTGTTTTTT. Protein sequence: CASSPGTSGNTGELFF.

This clone was observed a single time. The gene calls are TRBV7-6 and TRBJ2-7; 7 bases line up with TRBD1. The germline gives CDR1 SGHVS, CDR2 FNYEAQ. J was trimmed by 1 base and V by 4 bases; bases with no gene match: 16. CDR3 length: 18 residues. CDR3 nucleotides: TGTGCCAGCAGCTCTCAAACGGCATACGGGACAGCATCCTACGAGCAGTACTTC. The encoded protein is CASSSQTAYGTASYEQYF.

The chain couples TRBV5-1 to TRBJ2-2, with 10 bases fitting TRBD1. The junction had 14 bases not matched to a gene; V was cut back by 6 bases and J by 3 bases. Germline-derived CDR1 and CDR2 are SGHRS and YFSETQ. The CDR3 has 18 amino acids. CDR3 sequence: CASTGTGELRADTGELFF. The CDR3 DNA reads as TGCGCCAGCACCGGGACAGGGGAACTGCGGGCGGACACCGGGGAGCTGTTTTTT.

The chain recombines TRBV7-3 with TRBJ2-1; D ambiguous. This CDR3 region has 20 residues. CDR1 SGHTA and CDR2 FQGTGA come from the germline V gene. V was shortened by 1 base and J by 0 bases, with 22 bases between the two germline ends. CDR3 coding DNA: TGTGCCAGCAGCTTAAACCCCGGTCGGTTAGGCGTGAGCTCCTACAATGAGCAGTTCTTC. Its protein is CASSLNPGRLGVSSYNEQFF.

J is TRBJ2-1 and V is TRBV6-5, with D maybe TRBD2 (6 bases). In germline, CDR1 is MNHEY, CDR2 SVGAGI. V was pared by 4 bases and J by 4 bases, with 14 bases between. CDR3 length equals 15 residues. In DNA, the CDR3 is TGTGCCAGCAGTTCTCTCTCCCGGGGGTACAATGAGCAGTTCTTC. Its protein is CASSSLSRGYNEQFF.

This chain joins TRBV19 and TRBJ2-1, with 9 bases fitting TRBD2. Germline V gene data show CDR1 as LNHDA and CDR2 as SQIVND (reference sequence). V lost 5 bases, J lost 9 bases, and 11 bases stayed unmatched. CDR3 length: 15 amino acids. The CDR3 spells CASSLGAGGFGEQFF. DNA of the CDR3: TGTGCCAGTAGTCTTGGGGCGGGAGGGTTTGGTGAGCAGTTCTTC.

Notes on this clone: Other DNA sequences from this sample encode an identical CDR3 as well. The V and J genes are TRBV5-1 and TRBJ1-5; D uncertain. Germline V CDR1 and CDR2: SGHRS, YFSETQ. The CDR3 extends over 14 amino acids. The V and J ends lost 0 bases and 2 bases respectively, with 6 bases between them. The CDR3 is CASSLGGGNQPQHF. In nucleotides, the CDR3 is TGCGCCAGCAGCTTGGGTGGGGGCAATCAGCCCCAGCATTTT.

V is TRBV5-1 and J is TRBJ2-2; D perhaps matches TRBD2 (6 bases). Germline values: CDR1 SGHRS, CDR2 YFSETQ. The CDR3 runs to 15 residues. V was trimmed by 3 bases and J by 1 base, leaving 10 bases between them. CDR3 coding DNA: TGCGCCAGCAGCTCCGGGGGAGAGAACACCGGGGAGCTGTTTTTT. Amino acids: CASSSGGENTGELFF.

The V and J genes are TRBV2 and TRBJ2-6; TRBD2 aligns across 13 bases. This CDR3 comprises 16 residues. The germline V gene has CDR1 SNHLY and CDR2 FYNNEI. The junction had 2 bases not matched to a gene; V was cut back by 6 bases and J by 3 bases. For the CDR3, the DNA is TGTGCCAGCAGGGGACTAGCGGGAAGTGGGGCCAACGTCCTGACTTTC. Translating it yields CASRGLAGSGANVLTF.

The rearrangement links TRBV7-3 to TRBJ1-2; D might be TRBD1 (6 bases). CDR1 is SGHTA, CDR2 FQGTGA, per germline. The V gene lost 4 bases and the J gene lost 8 bases, with 14 bases spanning the gap. The CDR3 is 13 residues long. The CDR3 loop is CASSSTGVVGYTF. The CDR3 nucleotides read TGTGCCAGCAGCTCGACAGGTGTCGTCGGCTACACCTTC. Complete variable domain (other parts from reference TRBV7-3 and TRBJ1-2): GAGVSQTPSNKVTEKGKYVELRCDPISGHTALYWYRQSLGQGPEFLIYFQGTGAADDSGLPNDRFFAVRPEGSVSTLKIQRTERGDSAVYLCASSSTGVVGYTFGSGTRLTVV.

V is TRBV18 and J is TRBJ2-7; 9 bases agree with TRBD2. V gave up 2 bases and J gave up 5 bases; unmatched junction bases: 7. Germline assignment: CDR1 KGHSH and CDR2 LQKENI. CDR3 length equals 15 residues. The CDR3 nucleotides are TGTGCCAGCTCACCAGAGGCGGGAGGGCGAAACGAGCAGTACTTC. Residues: CASSPEAGGRNEQYF.

The chain carries TRBV4-2 and TRBJ1-1, with 10 bases that match TRBD1. CDR1 is LGHNA and CDR2 is YNFKEQ in the germline V gene. V lost 4 bases to trimming and J lost 4 bases; unmatched junction nucleotides: 3. The CDR3 contains 14 residues. The CDR3 reads CASSPGQGTTEAFF. CDR3 nucleotides: TGTGCCAGCAGCCCGGGACAGGGGACCACTGAAGCTTTCTTT.

CDR3 DNA: TGCGCCAGCAGCCCGACTAGGGGGGTATCCACAGATACGCAGTATTTT. Translation gives CASSPTRGVSTDTQYF. This chain uses TRBV4-1 with TRBJ2-3, with D tentatively TRBD1 or TRBD2 (6 bases each). The germline V gene has CDR1 MGHRA and CDR2 YSYEKL. CDR3 length: 16 amino acids. The V end was cut by 4 bases, the J end by 2 bases, with 16 bases between.

This clone was found a few times. CDR3 nucleotides: TGCAGTGCTGCGAGGAACACTGAAGCTTTCTTT. Translation: CSAARNTEAFF. The chain couples TRBV20-1 to TRBJ1-1; D gene uncertain. The germline V gene has CDR1 DFQATT and CDR2 SNEGSKA (reference sequence). The CDR3 totals 11 residues. With 5 bases removed from V and 1 base from J, the gap between germline ends came to 5 bases.

J is TRBJ1-1 and V is TRBV30; 9 bases are shared with TRBD1. Trimming cost V 2 bases and J 4 bases; bases outside gene matches: 14. This CDR3 has 17 amino acids. The germline V gene has CDR1 GTSNPN and CDR2 SVGIG (reference sequence). CDR3 in amino acids: CAWSPNAGQGLSTEAFF. The CDR3 DNA reads TGTGCCTGGAGTCCAAATGCGGGACAGGGTTTGAGCACTGAAGCTTTCTTT.

The chain carries TRBV27 and TRBJ2-5, with 8 bases identical to TRBD2. CDR1 MNHEY and CDR2 SMNVEV come from the germline V gene (reference sequence). Germline trimming cut 3 bases from V and 6 bases from J; bases unmatched to any gene: 6. This CDR3 region has 14 residues. Here the CDR3 DNA reads TGTGCCAGCAGTTTCCTTAGCGGGATTAAGACCCAGTACTTC. Its protein product is CASSFLSGIKTQYF.

The chain links TRBV10-2 to TRBJ2-3; 10 bases are shared with TRBD2. The junction had 15 bases not matched to a gene; V was cut back by 8 bases and J by 4 bases. The CDR3 is 17 amino acids. CDR1 and CDR2 (germline): WSHSY, SAAADI. The CDR3 sequence is CASAPSHLAGEADTQYF. CDR3 DNA sequence: TGCGCCAGCGCACCCTCCCACCTAGCGGGAGAGGCAGATACGCAGTATTTT.

The chain uses TRBV5-1 and TRBJ2-1; 8 bases are a match to TRBD2. With 0 bases clipped from V and 5 bases from J, the junction kept 4 bases outside the gene matches. CDR1 and CDR2 (germline): SGHRS, YFSETQ. The CDR3 sequence is 15 residues long. The CDR3 region is CASSLVSGNNNEQFF. CDR3 DNA sequence: TGCGCCAGCAGCTTGGTTAGCGGGAATAACAATGAGCAGTTCTTC.

Comment on this clone: A read error may produce the germline difference seen at one junction end. The chain joins TRBV2 to TRBJ1-2; TRBD1 matches at 8 bases. The CDR3 has 13 residues. Germline V gene lookup returns CDR1 SNHLY and CDR2 FYNNEI. CDR3 residues: CASSEARTGTHIF. The DNA for the CDR3 is TGTGCCAGCAGTGAAGCCCGGACAGGGACCCACATCTTC. Filled out from reference TRBV2 and TRBJ1-2, the complete variable domain reads EPEVTQTPSHQVTQMGQEVILRCVPISNHLYFYWYRQILGQKVEFLVSFYNNEISEKSEIFDDQFSVERPDGSNFTLKIRSTKLEDSAMYFCASSEARTGTHIFGSGTRLTVV.

V gene TRBV6-5 combines with J gene TRBJ1-2; D is undetermined. The CDR3 has 11 amino acids. Germline CDR1 is MNHEY and CDR2 is SVGAGI. V was trimmed by 6 bases and J by 6 bases, leaving 8 bases between them. CDR3 residues: CASRSGHGYTF. CDR3 nucleotides: TGTGCCAGCAGGTCGGGCCATGGCTACACCTTC.

The J gene is TRBJ2-5, the V gene TRBV6-5; 9 bases agree with TRBD1. Germline loops: CDR1 MNHEY, CDR2 SVGAGI. The V and J ends lost 0 bases and 7 bases, in that order; junction bases with no gene match: 9. The CDR3 contains 16 residues. CDR3 DNA: TGTGCCAGCAGTTACTCGATTCGACAGGGGGTTGGGACCCAGTACTTC. It yields the protein CASSYSIRQGVGTQYF.

The J gene is TRBJ2-7, the V gene TRBV4-1; the D call may be TRBD1 or TRBD2 (6 bases each). Germline V CDR1 and CDR2: MGHRA, YSYEKL. Trimming removed 2 bases from V and 7 bases from J, with 21 bases in between. This CDR3 is 16 amino acids long. The DNA for the CDR3 is TGCGCCAGCAGCCAATCTCCGGGCAGGGGCGCGGGGGAGCAGTACTTC. Translating it yields CASSQSPGRGAGEQYF.

V gene TRBV30 combines with J gene TRBJ1-2, with D maybe TRBD1 (6 bases). The CDR3 runs to 11 residues. V was clipped by 5 bases and J by 7 bases, with 11 bases between them. Looked up from germline, CDR1 is GTSNPN and CDR2 is SVGIG (reference sequence). The chain's CDR3 is CAWFKDSGYTF. The CDR3 DNA sequence: TGTGCCTGGTTTAAGGACAGTGGCTACACCTTC.